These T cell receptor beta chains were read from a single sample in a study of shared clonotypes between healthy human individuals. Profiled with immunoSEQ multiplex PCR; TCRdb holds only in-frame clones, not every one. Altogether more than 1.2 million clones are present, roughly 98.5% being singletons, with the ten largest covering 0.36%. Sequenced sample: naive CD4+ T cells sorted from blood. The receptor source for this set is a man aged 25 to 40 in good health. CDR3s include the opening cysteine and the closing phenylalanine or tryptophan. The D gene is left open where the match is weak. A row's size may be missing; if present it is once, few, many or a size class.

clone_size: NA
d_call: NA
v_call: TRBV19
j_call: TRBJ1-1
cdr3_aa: CASSLGRRNTEAFF
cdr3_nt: TGTGCCAGTAGTCTCGGTCGGAGGAACACTGAAGCTTTCTTT

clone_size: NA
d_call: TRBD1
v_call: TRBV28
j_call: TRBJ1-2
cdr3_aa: CASSSGTGLNYGYTF
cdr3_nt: TGTGCCAGCAGCTCGGGGACAGGACTCAACTATGGCTACACCTTC

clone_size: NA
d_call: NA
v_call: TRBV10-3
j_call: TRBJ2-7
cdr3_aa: CAINRVQGSHEQYF
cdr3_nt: TGTGCCATCAACCGAGTACAGGGTAGTCACGAGCAGTACTTC

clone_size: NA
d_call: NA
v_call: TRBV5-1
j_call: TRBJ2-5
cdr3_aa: CASSPGDVETQYF
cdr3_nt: TGCGCCAGCAGCCCAGGGGATGTGGAGACCCAGTACTTC

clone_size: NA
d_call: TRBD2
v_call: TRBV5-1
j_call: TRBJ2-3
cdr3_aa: CASSALAGGLDTQYF
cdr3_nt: TGCGCCAGCAGCGCGCTAGCGGGCGGTCTAGATACGCAGTATTTT

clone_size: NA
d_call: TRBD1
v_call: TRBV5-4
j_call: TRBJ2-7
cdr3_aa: CASSLGTGGGEQYF
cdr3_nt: TGTGCCAGCAGCTTGGGGACAGGGGGAGGCGAGCAGTACTTC

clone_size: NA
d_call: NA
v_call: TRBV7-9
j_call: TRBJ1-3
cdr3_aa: CASSLIPGPGNTIYF
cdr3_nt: TGTGCCAGCAGCTTAATACCAGGGCCTGGAAACACCATATATTTT

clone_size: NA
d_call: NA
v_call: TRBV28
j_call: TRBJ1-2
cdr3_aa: CASSLQGADHYGYTF
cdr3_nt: TGTGCCAGCAGTTTACAGGGAGCGGATCACTATGGCTACACCTTC

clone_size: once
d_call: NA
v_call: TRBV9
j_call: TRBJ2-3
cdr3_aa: CASTRVLGDTQYF
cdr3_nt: TGTGCCAGCACCCGAGTTCTAGGGGATACGCAGTATTTT

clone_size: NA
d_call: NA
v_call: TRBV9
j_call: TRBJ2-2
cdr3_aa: CASSVVDMNTGELFF
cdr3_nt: TGTGCCAGCAGCGTAGTGGATATGAACACCGGGGAGCTGTTTTTT

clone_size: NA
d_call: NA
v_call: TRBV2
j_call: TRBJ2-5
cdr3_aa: CASHEPNNQETQYF
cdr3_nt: TGTGCCAGCCATGAACCGAACAACCAAGAGACCCAGTACTTC

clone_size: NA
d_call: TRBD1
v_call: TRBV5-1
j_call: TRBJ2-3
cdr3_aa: CASSARGQDQDTQYF
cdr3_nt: TGCGCCAGCAGTGCCAGGGGGCAAGATCAAGATACGCAGTATTTT

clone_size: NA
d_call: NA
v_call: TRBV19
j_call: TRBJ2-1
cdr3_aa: CASSSGPSSYNEQFF
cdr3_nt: TGTGCCAGTAGTAGCGGGCCTAGCTCCTACAATGAGCAGTTCTTC

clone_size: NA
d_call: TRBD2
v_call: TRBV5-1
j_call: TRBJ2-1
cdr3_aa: CASSSGLAWGNEQFF
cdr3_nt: TGCGCCAGCAGCTCGGGACTAGCTTGGGGCAATGAGCAGTTCTTC

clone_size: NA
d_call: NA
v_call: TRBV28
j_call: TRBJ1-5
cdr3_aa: CASRQGNQPQHF
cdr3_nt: TGTGCCAGCAGGCAGGGAAATCAGCCCCAGCATTTT

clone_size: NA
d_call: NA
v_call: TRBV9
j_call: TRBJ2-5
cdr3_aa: CASSVGTPETQYF
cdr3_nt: TGTGCCAGCAGCGTGGGGACCCCAGAGACCCAGTACTTC

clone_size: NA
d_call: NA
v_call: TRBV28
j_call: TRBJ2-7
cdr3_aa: CASTRGDSYEQYF
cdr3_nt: TGTGCCAGCACCCGGGGTGACTCCTACGAGCAGTACTTC

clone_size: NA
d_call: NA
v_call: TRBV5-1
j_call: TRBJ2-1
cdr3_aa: CASSLGLDEQFF
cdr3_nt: TGCGCCAGCAGCTTGGGTCTAGATGAGCAGTTCTTC

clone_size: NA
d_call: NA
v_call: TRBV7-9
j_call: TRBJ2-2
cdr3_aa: CASTPRASPNTGELFF
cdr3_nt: TGTGCCAGCACCCCTCGGGCCAGCCCGAACACCGGGGAGCTGTTTTTT

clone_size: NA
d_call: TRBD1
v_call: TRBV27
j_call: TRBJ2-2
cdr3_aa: CASSLHRGTGELFF
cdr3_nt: TGTGCCAGCAGTCTTCACAGGGGCACCGGGGAGCTGTTTTTT

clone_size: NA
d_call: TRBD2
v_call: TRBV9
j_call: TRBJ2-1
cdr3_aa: CASSLPKVAGVDEQFF
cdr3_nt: TGTGCCAGCAGCCTTCCTAAGGTAGCGGGAGTTGATGAGCAGTTCTTC

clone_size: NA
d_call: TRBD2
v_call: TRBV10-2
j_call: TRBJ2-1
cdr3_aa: CASRRTSGPYNEQFF
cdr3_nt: TGCGCCAGCAGGAGGACTAGCGGGCCCTACAATGAGCAGTTCTTC

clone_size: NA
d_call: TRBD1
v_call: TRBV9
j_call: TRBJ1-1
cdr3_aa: CASSVEGWTGIIF
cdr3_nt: TGTGCCAGCAGCGTGGAGGGGTGGACAGGGATAATCTTT

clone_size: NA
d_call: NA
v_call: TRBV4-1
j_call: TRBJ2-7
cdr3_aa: CASSQDWQAINYEQYF
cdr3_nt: TGCGCCAGCAGCCAAGACTGGCAGGCCATCAATTACGAGCAGTACTTC

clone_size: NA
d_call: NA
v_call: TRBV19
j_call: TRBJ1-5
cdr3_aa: CASKMGRSPDQPQHF
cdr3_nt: TGTGCCAGTAAAATGGGTAGGTCCCCGGATCAGCCCCAGCATTTT